The rows below give T cell receptor beta chains drawn from one sample of a study of blood T cells in healthy people across ages. MiXCR was run by TCRdb on the 5' RACE reads, yielding one entry per CDR3 protein. The repertoire holds 550,000 to 800,000 distinct CDR3 sequences, with about 30% as singletons. Source material: blood. The source is a woman older than 75 in good health. Each CDR3 is given with its conserved first and last residue. Each record gives: J gene, V gene, D gene, clone size, CDR3 DNA, CDR3 protein. The D gene is left open where the match is weak. For some rows the clone size is stated as once, few or many, or as a class when expanded; others skip it.

TRBJ2-1	TRBV10-3	TRBD2	-	TGTGCCATCAGACGGGGGGGTGAGCAGTTCTTC	CAIRRGGEQFF
TRBJ1-5	TRBV6-1	-	-	TGTGCCAGCAGGGCCGAGGGAAATCAGCCCCAGCATTTT	CASRAEGNQPQHF
TRBJ1-5	TRBV5-1	TRBD1	-	TGCGCCAGCAGCTGGTCCGGGACAGATAATCAGCCCCAGCATTTT	CASSWSGTDNQPQHF
TRBJ1-5	TRBV20-1	TRBD1	few	TGCAGTGCGACAACACAGGGGAATCAGCCCCAGCATTTT	CSATTQGNQPQHF
TRBJ2-7	TRBV7-9	-	-	TGTGTCAGCAGCTTAGCGCTGGGGGCGAGAGACACCCAGTACTTC	CVSSLALGARDTQYF
TRBJ1-2	TRBV7-9	TRBD1	many	TGTGCCAGCAGCTTGACAGGGATGGGGTATGGCTACACCTTC	CASSLTGMGYGYTF
TRBJ1-1	TRBV6-6	TRBD1	-	TGTGCCAGCAGAGACAGGGGGTTCCGGAAAAAGAACACTGAAGCTTTCTTT	CASRDRGFRKKNTEAFF
TRBJ1-4	TRBV4-3	-	-	TGCGCCAGCAGCCAAGATGTTGGTGAAAAACTGTTTTTT	CASSQDVGEKLFF
TRBJ1-2	TRBV7-2	TRBD1	many	TGTGCCAGCAGCTTAGAGGTCAGGGGGACCTATGGCTACACCTTC	CASSLEVRGTYGYTF
TRBJ1-2	TRBV6-6	TRBD1	-	TGTGCCAGCAGTATAGAGGGGGCGCTTGGTGGCTACACCTTC	CASSIEGALGGYTF
TRBJ1-2	TRBV29-1	-	many	TGCAGCGTTGAAGAGGTTAGCAGAAACTATGGCTACACCTTC	CSVEEVSRNYGYTF
TRBJ1-2	TRBV15	-	many	TGTGCCACCAGCAGAGATTTGACAGACTATGGCTACACCTTC	CATSRDLTDYGYTF
TRBJ2-3	TRBV4-1	-	-	TGCGCCAGCAGCCAAGATCCCCAAGATACGCAGTATTTT	CASSQDPQDTQYF
TRBJ2-1	TRBV5-1	-	-	TGCGCCAGCAGCTCCTTGTCGGGGTACTCCTACAATGAGCAGTTCTTC	CASSSLSGYSYNEQFF
TRBJ1-1	TRBV9	TRBD1	-	TGTGCCAGCAGCCCGATGGACAGGGGGGACGAGGCTTTCTTT	CASSPMDRGDEAFF
TRBJ1-1	TRBV12-3/TRBV12-4	-	many	TGTGCCAGCAGTTTCGCTGGGGATGGCACTGAAGCTTTCTTT	CASSFAGDGTEAFF
TRBJ2-2	TRBV5-1	-	-	TGCGCCAGCAGCCCGAGGGGGACACCCTTTAACACCGGGGAGCGGTTTTTT	CASSPRGTPFNTGERFF
TRBJ1-1	TRBV7-3	-	-	TGTGCCAGCAGCTTAGGGTTGAGCACTGAAGCTTTCTTT	CASSLGLSTEAFF
TRBJ2-7	TRBV6-6	TRBD2	-	TGTGCCAGCAGACAACTAGCGGGAGGGCTCTACGAGCAGTACTTC	CASRQLAGGLYEQYF
TRBJ2-5	TRBV4-1	TRBD2	-	TGCGCCAGCAGCCAACCGGTCAGCGGGGCGGACCGGGAGACCCAGTACTTC	CASSQPVSGADRETQYF
TRBJ2-3	TRBV27	TRBD1	-	TGTGCCAGCAGTCCCGTCTTCACGAACAGGGGATCTAGCACAGATACGCAGTATTTT	CASSPVFTNRGSSTDTQYF
TRBJ2-7	TRBV20-1	TRBD1	few	TGCAGTGCTACCTCGGGACAGGGAGTATCCTACGAGCAGTACTTC	CSATSGQGVSYEQYF
TRBJ1-2	TRBV30	-	-	TGTGCCTGGAACCCCGGGGCCGGCGGTGGCTACACCTTC	CAWNPGAGGGYTF
TRBJ1-1	TRBV2	TRBD1	-	TGTGCCAGCAAACAGGGGGTGAACACTGAAGCTTTCTTT	CASKQGVNTEAFF
TRBJ2-3	TRBV9	-	many	TGTGCCAGCAGCCCCGGCGGGAACACAGATACGCAGTATTTT	CASSPGGNTDTQYF
TRBJ2-7	TRBV7-2	-	many	TGTGCCAGCAGCTCCGACTCAAAACTCTACGAGCAGTACTTC	CASSSDSKLYEQYF
TRBJ1-2	TRBV20-1	TRBD1	-	TGCAGTGCTAAGACAGGGGTTATTGGCTACACCTTC	CSAKTGVIGYTF
TRBJ2-1	TRBV20-1	TRBD2	-	TGCAGTGCCCGGTTAGCGGGGAACCTCTTTAGCTCCTACAATGAGCAGTTCTTC	CSARLAGNLFSSYNEQFF
TRBJ2-1	TRBV12-3/TRBV12-4	-	many	TGTGCCAGCAGCGACATGGCACGGGAAATTGAGTTCTTC	CASSDMAREIEFF
TRBJ2-5	TRBV11-2	TRBD2	many	TGTGCCAGCAAACCGGGACTAGCGGGGTATTTCCAAGAGACCCAGTACTTC	CASKPGLAGYFQETQYF
TRBJ1-4	TRBV20-1	TRBD1	few	TGCCTCCCGAGGGGGCCAACTAATGAAAAACTGTTTTTT	CLPRGPTNEKLFF
TRBJ2-7	TRBV12-3/TRBV12-4	-	many	TGTGCCAGCAGTCAACACCTCCAGGGAGCCTACGAGCAGTACTTC	CASSQHLQGAYEQYF
TRBJ1-6	TRBV6-5	-	-	TGTGCCAGCAGTTACTCGACTGACCTTCGTTCACCCCTCCACTTT	CASSYSTDLRSPLHF
TRBJ1-6	TRBV5-6	-	few	TGTGCCAGCAGCTTGGAGGTAGGGCTGACTTCACCCCTCCACTTT	CASSLEVGLTSPLHF
TRBJ1-6	TRBV20-1	TRBD1	-	TGCAGTGCTGCCAGGGGGCTGGATAATCCACCCCTCCACTTT	CSAARGLDNPPLHF
TRBJ2-7	TRBV27	-	many	TGTGCCAGCAGTCGACTTGATGGGGGCTACTGGAACGAGCAGTACTTC	CASSRLDGGYWNEQYF
TRBJ2-3	TRBV2	-	many	TGTGCCAGCGCCCTAGGGGGGGTGGATACGCAGTATTTT	CASALGGVDTQYF